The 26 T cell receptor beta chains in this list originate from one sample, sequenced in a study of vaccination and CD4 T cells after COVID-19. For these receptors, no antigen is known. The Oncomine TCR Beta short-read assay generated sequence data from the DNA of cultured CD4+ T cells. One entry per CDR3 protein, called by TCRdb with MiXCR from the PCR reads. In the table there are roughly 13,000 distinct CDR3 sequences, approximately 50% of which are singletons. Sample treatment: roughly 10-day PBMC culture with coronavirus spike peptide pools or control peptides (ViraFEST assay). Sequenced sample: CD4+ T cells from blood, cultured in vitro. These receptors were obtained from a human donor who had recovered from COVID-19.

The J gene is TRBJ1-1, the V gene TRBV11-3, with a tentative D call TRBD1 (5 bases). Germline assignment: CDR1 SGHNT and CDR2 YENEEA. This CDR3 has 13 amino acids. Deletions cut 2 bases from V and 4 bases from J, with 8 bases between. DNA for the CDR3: TGTGCCAGCAGCTTACAGGGTCCCACTGAAGCTTTCTTT. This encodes CASSLQGPTEAFF.

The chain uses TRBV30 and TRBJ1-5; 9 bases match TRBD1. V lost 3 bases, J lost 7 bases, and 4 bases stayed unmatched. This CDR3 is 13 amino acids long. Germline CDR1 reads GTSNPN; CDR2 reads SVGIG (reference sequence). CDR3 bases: TGTGCCTGGAGCCGACAGGGGGGACAGCCCCAGCATTTT. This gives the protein CAWSRQGGQPQHF.

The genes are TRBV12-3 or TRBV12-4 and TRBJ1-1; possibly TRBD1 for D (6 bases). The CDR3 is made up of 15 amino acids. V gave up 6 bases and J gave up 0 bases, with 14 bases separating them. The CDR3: CASSPAGGVNTEAFF. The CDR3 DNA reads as TGTGCCAGCAGCCCGGCGGGGGGCGTGAACACTGAAGCTTTCTTT.

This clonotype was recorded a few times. CDR3 DNA sequence: TGTGCCTCGGGAGATCAAGCCCGGACCACTGAAGCTTTCTTT. Amino acid sequence: CASGDQARTTEAFF. This chain uses TRBV28 with TRBJ1-1, with D hard to call. V lost 11 bases and J 4 bases, leaving 20 bases between the germline ends. The CDR3 runs to 14 residues. Germline-derived CDR1 and CDR2 are MDHEN and SYDVKM.

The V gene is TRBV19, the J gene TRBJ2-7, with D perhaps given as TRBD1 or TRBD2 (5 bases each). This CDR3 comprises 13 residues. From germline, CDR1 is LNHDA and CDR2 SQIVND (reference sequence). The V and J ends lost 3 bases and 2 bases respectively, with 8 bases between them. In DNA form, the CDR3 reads TGTGCCAGTAGTATTGGGGGAGCCTACGAGCAGTACTTC. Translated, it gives CASSIGGAYEQYF.

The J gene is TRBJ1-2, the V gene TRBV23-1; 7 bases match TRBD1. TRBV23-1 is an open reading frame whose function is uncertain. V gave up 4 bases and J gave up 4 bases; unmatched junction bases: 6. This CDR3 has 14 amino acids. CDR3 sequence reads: CASSLRTGRYGYTF. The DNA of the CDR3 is TGCGCCAGCAGTCTGAGGACAGGCCGCTATGGCTACACCTTC.

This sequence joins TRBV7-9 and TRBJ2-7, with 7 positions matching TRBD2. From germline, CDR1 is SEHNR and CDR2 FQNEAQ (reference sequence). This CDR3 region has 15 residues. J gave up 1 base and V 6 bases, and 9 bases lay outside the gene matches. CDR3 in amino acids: CASRDLAVGSYEQYF. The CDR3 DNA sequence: TGTGCCAGCAGGGACCTAGCGGTGGGATCCTACGAGCAGTACTTC.

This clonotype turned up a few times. The CDR3 loop reads CGTTLTYNEQFF. CDR3 nucleotide sequence: TGCGGCACTACCTTGACGTACAATGAGCAGTTCTTC. V usage is TRBV20-1 and J usage is TRBJ2-1; no clear D. Per the germline V gene, CDR1 is DFQATT and CDR2 is SNEGSKA (reference sequence). The CDR3 loop spans 12 amino acids.

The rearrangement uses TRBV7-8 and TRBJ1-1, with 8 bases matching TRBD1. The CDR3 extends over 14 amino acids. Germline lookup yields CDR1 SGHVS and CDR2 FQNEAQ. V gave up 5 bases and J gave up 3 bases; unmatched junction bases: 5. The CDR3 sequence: CASSPGQGYTEAFF. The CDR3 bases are TGTGCCAGCAGCCCCGGACAGGGCTACACTGAAGCTTTCTTT.

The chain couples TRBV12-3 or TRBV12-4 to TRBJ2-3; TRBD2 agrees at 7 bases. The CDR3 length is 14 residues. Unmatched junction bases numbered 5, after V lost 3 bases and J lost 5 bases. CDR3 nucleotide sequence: TGTGCCAGCAGTTTCGGAATAGCGGGAGATACGCAGTATTTT. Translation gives CASSFGIAGDTQYF.

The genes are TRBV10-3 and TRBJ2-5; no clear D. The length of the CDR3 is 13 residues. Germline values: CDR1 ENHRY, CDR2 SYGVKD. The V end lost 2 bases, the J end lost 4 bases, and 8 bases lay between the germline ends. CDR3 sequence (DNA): TGTGCCATCAGTGAGGGGGTAGGAGAGACCCAGTACTTC. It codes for CAISEGVGETQYF.

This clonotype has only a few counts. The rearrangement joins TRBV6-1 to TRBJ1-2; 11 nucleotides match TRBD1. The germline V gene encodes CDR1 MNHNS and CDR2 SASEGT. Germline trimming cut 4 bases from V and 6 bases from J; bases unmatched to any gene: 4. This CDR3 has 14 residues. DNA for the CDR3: TGTGCCAGCAGTGCGGGACAGGGGGGGAATGGCTACACCTTC. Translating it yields CASSAGQGGNGYTF.

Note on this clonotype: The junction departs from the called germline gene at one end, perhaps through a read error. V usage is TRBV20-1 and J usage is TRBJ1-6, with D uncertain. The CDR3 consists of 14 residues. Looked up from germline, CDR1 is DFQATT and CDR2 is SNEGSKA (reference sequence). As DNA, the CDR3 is TGCAGTGCTAGAAAGGGCTCCCATAATTCACCCCTCCACTTT. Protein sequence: CSARKGSHNSPLHF.

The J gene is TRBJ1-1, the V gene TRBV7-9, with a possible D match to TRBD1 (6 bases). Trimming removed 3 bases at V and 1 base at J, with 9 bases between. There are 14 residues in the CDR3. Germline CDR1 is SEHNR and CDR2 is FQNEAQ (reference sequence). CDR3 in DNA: TGTGCCAGCAGCTTGCAGGGGTCGAACACTGAAGCTTTCTTT. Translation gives CASSLQGSNTEAFF.

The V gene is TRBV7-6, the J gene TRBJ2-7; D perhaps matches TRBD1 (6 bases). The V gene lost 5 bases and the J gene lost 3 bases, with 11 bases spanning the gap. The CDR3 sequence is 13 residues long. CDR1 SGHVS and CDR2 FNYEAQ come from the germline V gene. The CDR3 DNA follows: TGTGCCAGCAGCCGTGGACAGAACTACGAGCAGTACTTC. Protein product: CASSRGQNYEQYF. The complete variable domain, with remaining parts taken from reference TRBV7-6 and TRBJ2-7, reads GAGVSQSPRYKVTKRGQDVALRCDPISGHVSLYWYRQALGQGPEFLTYFNYEAQQDKSGLPNDRFSAERPEGSISTLTIQRTEQRDSAMYRCASSRGQNYEQYFGPGTRLTVT.

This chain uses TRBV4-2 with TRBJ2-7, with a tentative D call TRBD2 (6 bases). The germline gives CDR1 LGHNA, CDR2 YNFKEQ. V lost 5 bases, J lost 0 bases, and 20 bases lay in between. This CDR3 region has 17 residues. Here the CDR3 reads CASSAPGGYISSYEQYF. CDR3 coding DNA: TGTGCCAGCAGCGCTCCCGGGGGATACATAAGCTCCTACGAGCAGTACTTC.

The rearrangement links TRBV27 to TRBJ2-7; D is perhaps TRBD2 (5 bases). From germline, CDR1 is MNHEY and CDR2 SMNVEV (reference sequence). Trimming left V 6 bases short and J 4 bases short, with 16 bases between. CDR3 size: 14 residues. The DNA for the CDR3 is TGTGCCAGCAGCCCGGGGAGTCCGCTATACGAGCAGTACTTC. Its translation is CASSPGSPLYEQYF.

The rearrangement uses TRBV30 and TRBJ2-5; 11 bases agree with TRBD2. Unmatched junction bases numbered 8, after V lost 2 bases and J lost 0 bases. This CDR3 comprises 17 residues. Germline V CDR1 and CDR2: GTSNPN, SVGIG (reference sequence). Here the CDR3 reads CAWSRLAGGWYQETQYF. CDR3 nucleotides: TGTGCCTGGAGTAGGCTAGCGGGGGGCTGGTACCAAGAGACCCAGTACTTC.

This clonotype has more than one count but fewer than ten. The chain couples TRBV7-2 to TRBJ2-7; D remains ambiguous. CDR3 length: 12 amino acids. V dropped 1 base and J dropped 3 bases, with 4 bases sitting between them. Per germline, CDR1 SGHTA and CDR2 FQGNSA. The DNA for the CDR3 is TGTGCCAGCAGCTTAGGTTACTACGAGCAGTACTTC. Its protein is CASSLGYYEQYF.

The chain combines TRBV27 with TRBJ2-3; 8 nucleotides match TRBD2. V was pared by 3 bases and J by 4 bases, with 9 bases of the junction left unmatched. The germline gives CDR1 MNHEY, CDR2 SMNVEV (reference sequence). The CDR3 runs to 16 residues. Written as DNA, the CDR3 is TGTGCCAGCAGTTTTCGACCGGGACTAGGGGCAGATACGCAGTATTTT. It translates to CASSFRPGLGADTQYF.

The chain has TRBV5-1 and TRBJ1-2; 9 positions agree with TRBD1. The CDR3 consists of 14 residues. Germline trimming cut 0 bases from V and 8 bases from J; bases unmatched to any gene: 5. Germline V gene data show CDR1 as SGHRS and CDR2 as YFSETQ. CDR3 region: CASSLGDREGGYTF. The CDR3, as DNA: TGCGCCAGCAGCTTGGGGGACAGGGAAGGAGGCTACACCTTC. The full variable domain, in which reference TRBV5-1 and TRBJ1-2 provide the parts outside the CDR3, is KAGVTQTPRYLIKTRGQQVTLSCSPISGHRSVSWYQQTPGQGLQFLFEYFSETQRNKGNFPGRFSGRQFSNSRSEMNVSTLELGDSALYLCASSLGDREGGYTFGSGTRLTVV.

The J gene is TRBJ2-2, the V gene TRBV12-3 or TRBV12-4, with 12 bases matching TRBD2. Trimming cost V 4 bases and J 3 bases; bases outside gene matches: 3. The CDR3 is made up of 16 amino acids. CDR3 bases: TGTGCCAGCAGTTCCGGACTAGCGGGATACACCGGGGAGCTGTTTTTT. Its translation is CASSSGLAGYTGELFF.

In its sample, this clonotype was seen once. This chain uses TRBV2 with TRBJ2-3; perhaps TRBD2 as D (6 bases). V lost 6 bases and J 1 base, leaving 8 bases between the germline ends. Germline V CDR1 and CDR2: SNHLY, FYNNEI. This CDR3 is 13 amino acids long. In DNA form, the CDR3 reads TGTGCCAGCAGACTAGCCGGCACAGATACGCAGTATTTT. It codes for CASRLAGTDTQYF.

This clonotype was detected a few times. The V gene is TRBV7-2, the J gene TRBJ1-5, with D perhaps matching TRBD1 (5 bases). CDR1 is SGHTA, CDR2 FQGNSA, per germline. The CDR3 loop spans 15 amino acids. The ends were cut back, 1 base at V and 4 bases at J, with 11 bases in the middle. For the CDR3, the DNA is TGTGCCAGCAGCTTAGAAGAAGGGGAGAATCAGCCCCAGCATTTT. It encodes CASSLEEGENQPQHF.

CDR3 in amino acids: CASSFTGATGELFF. The CDR3 DNA sequence: TGTGCCAGCAGCTTTACAGGGGCCACCGGGGAGCTGTTTTTT. The chain employs TRBV11-3 and TRBJ2-2; 7 bases align to TRBD1. CDR1 is SGHNT and CDR2 is YENEEA in the germline V gene. V was pared by 3 bases and J by 4 bases, with 2 bases of the junction left unmatched. The CDR3 has 14 amino acids.

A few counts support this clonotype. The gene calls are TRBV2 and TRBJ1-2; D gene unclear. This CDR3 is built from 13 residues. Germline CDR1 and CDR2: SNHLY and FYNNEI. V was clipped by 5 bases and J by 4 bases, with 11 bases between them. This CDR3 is CASSKQIFYGYTF. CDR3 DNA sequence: TGTGCCAGCAGTAAACAGATTTTCTATGGCTACACCTTC.